This T cell receptor (beta chain) was sequenced during a study of T cell responses to AZD1222 COVID-19 vaccine. The protocol was immunoSEQ multiplex PCR, while the TCRdb copy is restricted to in-frame clones and leaves out a portion. The sample holds about 75,000 clones; roughly 88% are singletons and the top ten take approximately 9.1%. The study, taken as a whole, reports: Mostly white British, mostly female donors; authors suggested clonal diversity may be underestimated.

Details on this clone: The target antigen is unknown.

CDR1 and CDR2 from the germline V gene are MNHEY and SVGAGI. The CDR3 is 12 residues long. V lost 6 bases, J lost 5 bases, and 11 bases lay in between. The source of this sequence is an adult who received the MenACWY meningococcal vaccine as a control. The chain uses TRBV6-5 and TRBJ2-7; either TRBD1 or TRBD2 may fit D (5 bases each). The sample was peripheral blood, taken 28 days after the second dose of the MenACWY control vaccine. The DNA of the CDR3 is TGTGCCAGCAGCTGGGGACCAAACGAGCAGTACTTC. Translated, it gives CASSWGPNEQYF.